A selection of T cell receptor beta chains follows, all from one sample in a study of CD4 T cells in relation to SARS-CoV-2 and coronaviruses. The method was immunoSEQ multiplex PCR; TCRdb's version includes in-frame clones alone and lacks a portion of them. The sample consists of under 25,000 clones, 77% of them appearing once. Antigens for these TCRs are unknown. Sequenced input: CD4+ T cells from PBMCs, cultured in vitro. The receptor set was obtained from a human donor in good health. CDR3s include the opening cysteine and the closing phenylalanine or tryptophan. Each record gives: CDR3 length, clone size, V gene, J gene, D gene, CDR3 DNA, CDR3 protein. D genes are given only for firm matches. Some rows mark clone size as missing; the rest say once, few, many or name a class of expanded clone.

len: 15; abundance: -; v_gene: TRBV19; j_gene: TRBJ2-2; d_gene: TRBD1; CDR3nt: TGTGCCAGTACCTGGGGACAGGGGTATACCGGGGAGCTGTTTTTT; CDR3aa: CASTWGQGYTGELFF
len: 15; abundance: few; v_gene: TRBV19; j_gene: TRBJ2-5; d_gene: -; CDR3nt: TGTGCCAGTAGTATAAGCAGGTCCCGGCACGAGACCCAGTACTTC; CDR3aa: CASSISRSRHETQYF
len: 17; abundance: -; v_gene: TRBV5-1; j_gene: TRBJ2-2; d_gene: TRBD2; CDR3nt: TGCGCCAGCAGCTTGGTCGCGGGAGGGCCGGGCACCGGGGAGCTGTTTTTT; CDR3aa: CASSLVAGGPGTGELFF
len: 15; abundance: -; v_gene: TRBV19; j_gene: TRBJ1-5; d_gene: TRBD1; CDR3nt: TGTGCCAGTAGTATCCAGGGGGGGAGAAATCAGCCCCAGCATTTT; CDR3aa: CASSIQGGRNQPQHF
len: 16; abundance: -; v_gene: TRBV5-1; j_gene: TRBJ2-7; d_gene: TRBD1; CDR3nt: TGCGCCAGCAGCTTGGCCACCGGGACAGGTACCTACGAGCAGTACTTC; CDR3aa: CASSLATGTGTYEQYF
len: 15; abundance: -; v_gene: TRBV9; j_gene: TRBJ1-6; d_gene: -; CDR3nt: TGTGCCAGCAGCCTGGGAGGGGGGGGAAATTCACCCCTCCACTTT; CDR3aa: CASSLGGGGNSPLHF
len: 15; abundance: -; v_gene: TRBV6-5; j_gene: TRBJ2-7; d_gene: -; CDR3nt: TGTGCCAGCAGGAGCACCCAGGTTGGTACCTACGAGCAGTACTTC; CDR3aa: CASRSTQVGTYEQYF
len: 16; abundance: few; v_gene: TRBV19; j_gene: TRBJ2-5; d_gene: TRBD2; CDR3nt: TGTGCCAGTAGTATGACTAGCGGGAGTAGGCAAGAGACCCAGTACTTC; CDR3aa: CASSMTSGSRQETQYF
len: 16; abundance: -; v_gene: TRBV10-3; j_gene: TRBJ2-1; d_gene: -; CDR3nt: TGTGCCATCAGTGAGCCAGGGCTAGCTGGAAACAATGAGCAGTTCTTC; CDR3aa: CAISEPGLAGNNEQFF
len: 15; abundance: -; v_gene: TRBV27; j_gene: TRBJ2-5; d_gene: TRBD2; CDR3nt: TGTGCCAGCAGCCCGACTAGCGGCGCACAAGAGACCCAGTACTTC; CDR3aa: CASSPTSGAQETQYF
len: 14; abundance: -; v_gene: TRBV7-8; j_gene: TRBJ1-6; d_gene: -; CDR3nt: TGTGCCAGCAGCCCCACAGCGAATAATTCACCCCTCCACTTT; CDR3aa: CASSPTANNSPLHF
len: 15; abundance: -; v_gene: TRBV27; j_gene: TRBJ1-5; d_gene: -; CDR3nt: TGTGCCAGCAGGGATCTCGGGACGGTCAATCAGCCCCAGCATTTT; CDR3aa: CASRDLGTVNQPQHF
len: 12; abundance: -; v_gene: TRBV12-3/TRBV12-4; j_gene: TRBJ1-1; d_gene: TRBD1; CDR3nt: TGTGCCAGCAGCATCAGGGGGCATGAAGCTTTCTTT; CDR3aa: CASSIRGHEAFF
len: 15; abundance: -; v_gene: TRBV24-1; j_gene: TRBJ1-3; d_gene: -; CDR3nt: TGTGCCACCAGTTCTGGGGTCTTATCTGGAAACACCATATATTTT; CDR3aa: CATSSGVLSGNTIYF
len: 14; abundance: -; v_gene: TRBV9; j_gene: TRBJ1-6; d_gene: TRBD1; CDR3nt: TGTGCCAGCAGCGCTAGGGACAGGAATTCACCCCTCCACTTT; CDR3aa: CASSARDRNSPLHF
len: 16; abundance: few; v_gene: TRBV6-1; j_gene: TRBJ2-1; d_gene: TRBD2; CDR3nt: TGTGCCAGCAGTGAACGGACTAGCGGGCTATGGGGGGAGCAGTTCTTC; CDR3aa: CASSERTSGLWGEQFF
len: 16; abundance: -; v_gene: TRBV3-1/TRBV3-2; j_gene: TRBJ2-3; d_gene: -; CDR3nt: TGTGCCAGCAGCCAAGATCTGGGCGAGGGCACAGATACGCAGTATTTT; CDR3aa: CASSQDLGEGTDTQYF
len: 12; abundance: once; v_gene: TRBV7-3; j_gene: TRBJ2-1; d_gene: -; CDR3nt: TGTGCCAGCAGAGGACAGAACAATGAGCAGTTCTTC; CDR3aa: CASRGQNNEQFF
len: 14; abundance: -; v_gene: TRBV9; j_gene: TRBJ1-2; d_gene: -; CDR3nt: TGTGCCAGCAGCGTAGCGCAGGGCGGGGGCGGCTACACCTTC; CDR3aa: CASSVAQGGGGYTF
len: 16; abundance: few; v_gene: TRBV11-3; j_gene: TRBJ2-3; d_gene: TRBD2; CDR3nt: TGTGCCAGCAGCTTAGGCTGGCGGGAGACGTTAGATACGCAGTATTTT; CDR3aa: CASSLGWRETLDTQYF
len: 19; abundance: -; v_gene: TRBV12-5; j_gene: TRBJ2-6; d_gene: -; CDR3nt: TGTGCTAGTGGTTTGGTTCCTTGGGAGCGACCCTCTGGGGCCAACGTCCTGACTTTC; CDR3aa: CASGLVPWERPSGANVLTF
len: 16; abundance: few; v_gene: TRBV5-1; j_gene: TRBJ1-6; d_gene: TRBD1; CDR3nt: TGCGCCAGCAGCGAAGTAGGGCAGGGGGCTAATTCACCCCTCCACTTT; CDR3aa: CASSEVGQGANSPLHF
len: 17; abundance: -; v_gene: TRBV3-1/TRBV3-2; j_gene: TRBJ1-6; d_gene: TRBD1; CDR3nt: TGTGCCAGCAGCCAATCCCGGACGGACAGGGTGATTTCACCCCTCCACTTT; CDR3aa: CASSQSRTDRVISPLHF
len: 12; abundance: -; v_gene: TRBV27; j_gene: TRBJ1-4; d_gene: -; CDR3nt: TGTGCCAGCTCACGGACAGATGGAAAACTGTTTTTT; CDR3aa: CASSRTDGKLFF
len: 13; abundance: -; v_gene: TRBV19; j_gene: TRBJ1-1; d_gene: -; CDR3nt: TGTGCCAGTAGGTGGTCTATGAACACTGAAGCTTTCTTT; CDR3aa: CASRWSMNTEAFF
len: 14; abundance: -; v_gene: TRBV6-6; j_gene: TRBJ1-2; d_gene: TRBD1; CDR3nt: TGTGCCAGCAGTTACTCAGGGGGCAGGAGAGGCTACACCTTC; CDR3aa: CASSYSGGRRGYTF
len: 15; abundance: -; v_gene: TRBV20-1; j_gene: TRBJ1-1; d_gene: TRBD1; CDR3nt: TGCAGTACTAATGACTTGGGACAGGGGTACACTGAAGCTTTCTTT; CDR3aa: CSTNDLGQGYTEAFF
len: 16; abundance: -; v_gene: TRBV5-1; j_gene: TRBJ2-2; d_gene: -; CDR3nt: TGCGCCAGCAGCATCCACGGGACACCGAACACCGGGGAGCTGTTTTTT; CDR3aa: CASSIHGTPNTGELFF
len: 15; abundance: -; v_gene: TRBV28; j_gene: TRBJ1-1; d_gene: -; CDR3nt: TGTGCCAGCACCCTTCCGGGGACGGTGAACACTGAAGCTTTCTTT; CDR3aa: CASTLPGTVNTEAFF
len: 15; abundance: few; v_gene: TRBV27; j_gene: TRBJ1-5; d_gene: TRBD1; CDR3nt: TGTGCCAGCAGCTCCGGACAGGGCCATGGACAGCCCCAGCATTTT; CDR3aa: CASSSGQGHGQPQHF
len: 16; abundance: few; v_gene: TRBV5-6; j_gene: TRBJ2-7; d_gene: -; CDR3nt: TGTGCCAGCAGCCACACCGGGAGCACAAGGAGAGGGGAGCAGTACTTC; CDR3aa: CASSHTGSTRRGEQYF
len: 16; abundance: -; v_gene: TRBV21-1; j_gene: TRBJ2-2; d_gene: -; CDR3nt: TGTGCCAGCCACACACCACGGACTCTAGGCACCGGGGAGCTGTTTTTT; CDR3aa: CASHTPRTLGTGELFF